These 28 T cell receptor beta chains were all obtained from the same sample, sequenced in a study of OX40 agonist ivuxolimab in advanced cancers. Sequencing was performed with immunoSEQ multiplex PCR; in TCRdb, only in-frame clones are kept and a portion is missing. Of about 36,000 clones in the sample, around 89% are singletons; the top ten hold 4% to 5%. The input for sequencing was CD4+ or CD8+ T cells sorted from blood, taken in a trial of the OX40 agonist ivuxolimab. These receptor sequences come from an adult with an advanced solid tumor such as melanoma, head and neck, liver or kidney cancer.

The rearrangement joins TRBV28 to TRBJ1-2; TRBD1 aligns across 7 bases. The CDR3 has 12 residues. The germline gives CDR1 MDHEN, CDR2 SYDVKM. The V and J ends lost 6 bases and 8 bases, in that order; junction bases with no gene match: 6. CDR3 region: CASRLQGTGYTF. CDR3 bases: TGTGCCAGCAGGCTACAGGGGACGGGCTACACCTTC.

The chain carries TRBV6-1 and TRBJ2-7; D is possibly TRBD1 or TRBD2 (7 bases each). CDR3 length equals 13 residues. Germline assignment: CDR1 MNHNS and CDR2 SASEGT. Trimming shortened V by 3 bases and J by 3 bases, and 9 bases separated the two germline ends. CDR3 sequence: CASSDRGGYEQYF. In DNA, the CDR3 is TGTGCCAGCAGTGACAGGGGGGGCTACGAGCAGTACTTC.

The chain combines TRBV28 with TRBJ2-1; 8 nucleotides align to TRBD2. V dropped 5 bases and J dropped 3; count of bases not matched to a gene: 6. This CDR3 region has 15 residues. The germline gives CDR1 MDHEN, CDR2 SYDVKM. The CDR3: CASSTPGGGYNEQFF. The CDR3 nucleotides are TGTGCCAGCAGTACCCCCGGGGGGGGCTACAATGAGCAGTTCTTC.

V is TRBV7-2 and J is TRBJ2-1; D not resolved. The CDR3 is 13 residues long. The germline V gene has CDR1 SGHTA and CDR2 FQGNSA. V was shortened by 5 bases and J by 1 base, with 6 bases between the two germline ends. The CDR3 nucleotides read TGTGCCAGCAGCGTCGAGTCCTACAATGAGCAGTTCTTC. Translation gives CASSVESYNEQFF. Full variable domain (missing parts from reference TRBV7-2 and TRBJ2-1): GAGVSQSPSNKVTEKGKDVELRCDPISGHTALYWYRQSLGQGLEFLIYFQGNSAPDKSGLPSDRFSAERTGGSVSTLTIQRTQQEDSAVYLCASSVESYNEQFFGPGTRLTVL.

This chain uses TRBV11-2 with TRBJ2-3, with D hard to call. CDR1 and CDR2 (germline): SGHAT, FQNNGV. Trimming stripped 3 bases from V and 4 bases from J, with 11 bases between. The CDR3 has 14 amino acids. DNA of the CDR3: TGTGCCAGCAGCTTTAATAAAGGCGCAGATACGCAGTATTTT. Translating it yields CASSFNKGADTQYF.

V gene TRBV10-1 combines with J gene TRBJ2-2; 15 positions match TRBD2. The junction had 5 bases not matched to a gene; V was cut back by 2 bases and J by 4 bases. This CDR3 region has 18 residues. Per germline, CDR1 WNHNN and CDR2 SYGVQD (reference sequence). CDR3 in DNA: TGCGCCAGCAGTGAGCCTGGGACTAGCGGGAGGCCCACCGGGGAGCTGTTTTTT. It codes for CASSEPGTSGRPTGELFF.

This chain uses TRBV28 with TRBJ1-6, with D maybe TRBD1 (6 bases). V lost 10 bases, J lost 9 bases, and 13 bases lay in between. The length of the CDR3 is 12 residues. Germline V gives CDR1 MDHEN, CDR2 SYDVKM. CDR3 residues: CATLGGPSPLHF. The CDR3 DNA is TGTGCCACCCTGGGGGGGCCTTCACCCCTCCACTTT.

This clone occurred a few times. At the DNA level, this CDR3 is encoded by other sequences in the same sample as well. The chain couples TRBV19 to TRBJ1-1, with a tentative D call TRBD1 (6 bases). The CDR3 consists of 13 residues. V was cut by 4 bases and J by 0 bases, with 6 bases left in between. Germline CDR1 LNHDA, CDR2 SQIVND (reference sequence). The CDR3 loop is CASSRQVNTEAFF. Written as DNA, the CDR3 is TGTGCCAGTAGTAGACAGGTGAACACTGAAGCTTTCTTT. The complete variable domain, with remaining parts taken from reference TRBV19 and TRBJ1-1, reads DGGITQSPKYLFRKEGQNVTLSCEQNLNHDAMYWYRQDPGQGLRLIYYSQIVNDFQKGDIAEGYSVSREKKESFPLTVTSAQKNPTAFYLCASSRQVNTEAFFGQGTRLTVV.

This rearrangement joins TRBV5-1 to TRBJ2-3; D is ambiguous. CDR1 SGHRS and CDR2 YFSETQ come from the germline V gene. CDR3 length: 15 residues. V was pared by 2 bases and J by 0 bases, with 10 bases between. As DNA, the CDR3 is TGCGCCAGCAGCTTCGGAGTGGCTAGCACAGATACGCAGTATTTT. Amino acids: CASSFGVASTDTQYF.

The chain employs TRBV5-1 and TRBJ2-2; 9 nucleotides line up with TRBD1. The CDR3 spans 14 residues. Trimming took 2 bases from V and 9 from J; bases not matched to a gene: 5. Germline lookup yields CDR1 SGHRS and CDR2 YFSETQ. CDR3 bases: TGCGCCAGCAGCTTCGGGACAGGGATTAGGGAGCTGTTTTTT. Amino acids: CASSFGTGIRELFF.

This CDR3 is CASTTSGQNGDTQYF. CDR3 sequence (DNA): TGTGCCAGTACCACTAGCGGGCAGAATGGAGATACGCAGTATTTT. This chain joins TRBV2 and TRBJ2-3; the match to TRBD2 covers 9 bases. Germline V gives CDR1 SNHLY, CDR2 FYNNEI. V lost 9 bases and J lost 5; bases outside the gene matches: 12. The CDR3 loop spans 15 amino acids.

The V call is TRBV7-9, the J call TRBJ2-7, with D possibly being TRBD1 or TRBD2 (5 bases each). This CDR3 has 13 amino acids. Germline CDR1 is SEHNR and CDR2 is FQNEAQ (reference sequence). V was cut by 2 bases and J by 3 bases, with 8 bases left in between. CDR3 amino acids: CASSLRGDYEQYF. Written as DNA, the CDR3 is TGTGCCAGCAGCTTAAGAGGGGACTACGAGCAGTACTTC.

This chain uses TRBV18 with TRBJ1-3; D gene ambiguous. The V gene lost 6 bases and the J gene lost 0 bases, with 9 bases spanning the gap. The CDR3 consists of 14 residues. From germline, CDR1 is KGHSH and CDR2 LQKENI. Here the CDR3 reads CASSPDLSGNTIYF. CDR3 in DNA: TGTGCCAGCTCCCCGGACCTCTCTGGAAACACCATATATTTT.

This clone occurred a few times. This sequence joins TRBV7-9 and TRBJ1-4; TRBD1 matches at 8 bases. J was trimmed by 5 bases and V by 5 bases; bases with no gene match: 13. The germline gives CDR1 SEHNR, CDR2 FQNEAQ (reference sequence). This CDR3 has 17 amino acids. The CDR3 loop reads CASSHPDWGQENEKLFF. The CDR3 DNA follows: TGTGCCAGCAGCCACCCGGATTGGGGACAGGAGAATGAAAAACTGTTTTTT.

The chain combines TRBV4-2 with TRBJ1-4; possible D gene TRBD1, 6 bases. V gave up 5 bases and J gave up 8 bases, with 33 bases separating them. The CDR3 consists of 20 residues. Germline assignment: CDR1 LGHNA and CDR2 YNFKEQ. The CDR3 sequence: CASSISRRGAGRDTEEKLFF. The CDR3 region has the DNA TGTGCCAGCAGCATATCTCGAAGAGGTGCGGGTCGGGACACGGAAGAAAAACTGTTTTTT.

The V and J genes are TRBV5-1 and TRBJ2-3; D gene uncertain. Trimming stripped 2 bases from V and 0 bases from J, with 13 bases between. This CDR3 is built from 16 residues. Per the germline V gene, CDR1 is SGHRS and CDR2 is YFSETQ. The CDR3 sequence is CASSFGDPLSTDTQYF. The CDR3 DNA reads as TGCGCCAGCAGCTTTGGGGATCCTCTAAGCACAGATACGCAGTATTTT.

The chain couples TRBV7-2 to TRBJ2-5; 11 positions match TRBD2. Germline V CDR1 and CDR2: SGHTA, FQGNSA. The length of the CDR3 is 15 residues. Losses at the gene ends were 5 bases for V and 4 bases for J; bases not matched to a gene: 6. Here the CDR3 DNA reads TGTGCCAGCAGCACACGACTAGCGGGACCAGAGACCCAGTACTTC. It translates to CASSTRLAGPETQYF.

This clone was detected once. This sequence joins TRBV18 and TRBJ2-7, with 7 bases identical to TRBD1. Unmatched junction bases numbered 4, after V lost 2 bases and J lost 6 bases. The CDR3 runs to 13 residues. The germline V gene has CDR1 KGHSH and CDR2 LQKENI. CDR3 region: CASSPDRAGEQYF. The CDR3 DNA reads TGTGCCAGCTCACCAGACAGGGCGGGCGAGCAGTACTTC.

This clone was seen only once. This chain uses TRBV5-1 with TRBJ1-6, with unresolved D. Germline V gene data show CDR1 as SGHRS and CDR2 as YFSETQ. V gave up 5 bases and J gave up 8 bases, with 17 bases separating them. This CDR3 region has 15 residues. The CDR3: CASRDRPICDSPLHF. The CDR3 DNA reads TGCGCCAGCAGGGACCGACCGATATGTGATTCACCCCTCCACTTT.

The J gene is TRBJ2-7, the V gene TRBV18; 7 nucleotides agree with TRBD1. CDR3 length equals 14 residues. With 0 bases clipped from V and 2 bases from J, the junction kept 1 base outside the gene matches. From germline, CDR1 is KGHSH and CDR2 LQKENI. This CDR3 reads CASSPPRGTYEQYF. Here the CDR3 DNA reads TGTGCCAGCTCACCACCCAGGGGGACCTACGAGCAGTACTTC.

The V call is TRBV5-1, the J call TRBJ2-5; D is perhaps TRBD1 (5 bases). CDR1 and CDR2 from the germline V gene are SGHRS and YFSETQ. The CDR3 contains 15 residues. Trimming cost V 0 bases and J 0 bases, with 9 bases left between them. CDR3 nucleotide sequence: TGCGCCAGCAGCTTGGAGGGGCCCTACCAAGAGACCCAGTACTTC. Translation: CASSLEGPYQETQYF.

The genes are TRBV23-1 and TRBJ2-7, with D possibly being TRBD1 (6 bases). TRBV23-1 counts as an open reading frame of uncertain function. V was trimmed by 7 bases and J by 0 bases, leaving 22 bases between them. The CDR3 is 17 amino acids. The CDR3 nucleotides read TGCGCCAGCACCCAAGTCGTGGACAGCGCCGACTCCTACGAGCAGTACTTC. It codes for CASTQVVDSADSYEQYF.

The chain employs TRBV28 and TRBJ2-7; no clear D. Germline V CDR1 and CDR2: MDHEN, SYDVKM. The length of the CDR3 is 13 residues. V lost 7 bases and J lost 0, with 10 bases in between. The CDR3 here is CASIPSSSYEQYF. Here the CDR3 DNA reads TGTGCCAGCATCCCGAGCAGCTCCTACGAGCAGTACTTC.

The rearrangement uses TRBV30 and TRBJ1-2; the D is unclear. This CDR3 has 12 residues. CDR1 is GTSNPN, CDR2 SVGIG, per germline (reference sequence). Trimming shortened V by 0 bases and J by 4 bases, and 6 bases separated the two germline ends. CDR3 amino acids: CAWSVFAYGYTF. The CDR3 DNA reads TGTGCCTGGAGTGTATTCGCCTATGGCTACACCTTC.

The gene calls are TRBV19 and TRBJ2-1; 7 bases are shared with TRBD2. The germline V gene has CDR1 LNHDA and CDR2 SQIVND (reference sequence). The CDR3 runs 15 residues. V trimming: 6 bases; J trimming: 3 bases; junction bases outside the gene matches: 8. The CDR3 sequence: CASRWTRGNYNEQFF. In DNA, the CDR3 is TGTGCCAGTAGGTGGACTAGAGGGAACTACAATGAGCAGTTCTTC.

The chain joins TRBV5-1 to TRBJ2-7; 8 nucleotides agree with TRBD2. CDR1 SGHRS and CDR2 YFSETQ come from the germline V gene. V trimming: 5 bases; J trimming: 1 base; junction bases outside the gene matches: 5. The length of the CDR3 is 14 residues. The CDR3 here is CASSGSGGSYEQYF. The DNA for the CDR3 is TGCGCCAGCAGTGGAAGCGGGGGATCCTACGAGCAGTACTTC.

V usage is TRBV7-6 and J usage is TRBJ1-1; no clear D gene. CDR1 is SGHVS, CDR2 FNYEAQ, per germline. This CDR3 region has 17 residues. Trimming left V 3 bases short and J 0 bases short, with 17 bases between. The CDR3 loop is CASSFLLDISLNTEAFF. Here the CDR3 DNA reads TGTGCCAGCAGCTTTCTACTTGACATTTCGCTGAACACTGAAGCTTTCTTT.

J is TRBJ1-6 and V is TRBV5-1, with a weak D call TRBD1 (5 bases). The germline V gene has CDR1 SGHRS and CDR2 YFSETQ. V was trimmed by 3 bases and J by 10 bases, leaving 23 bases between them. The CDR3 extends over 17 amino acids. The CDR3 nucleotides are TGCGCCAGCAGCTCAAACCCGAATCCGACAGTACAATCACCCCTCCACTTT. This sequence encodes CASSSNPNPTVQSPLHF. Supplemented by reference TRBV5-1 and TRBJ1-6, the full variable domain reads KAGVTQTPRYLIKTRGQQVTLSCSPISGHRSVSWYQQTPGQGLQFLFEYFSETQRNKGNFPGRFSGRQFSNSRSEMNVSTLELGDSALYLCASSSNPNPTVQSPLHFGNGTRLTVT.